This is a list of T cell receptor beta chains from one sample in a study of blood T cell repertoires in COVID-19. Sequenced by immunoSEQ multiplex PCR; TCRdb stores in-frame clones only, minus some. The data contain 270,000 or so clones, about 89% of them singletons. Sequenced: peripheral blood. The receptors were gathered from a man in his forties with active or convalescent COVID-19. The conserved cysteine and the conserved F or W are not part of the CDR3 here.

j_gene: TRBJ2-7; v_gene: TRBV28; CDR3aa: ASTAPGTGIYEQY
j_gene: TRBJ1-4; v_gene: TRBV6-5; CDR3aa: ASSYSRGEKLF
j_gene: TRBJ2-7; v_gene: TRBV5-1; CDR3aa: ASTTGGAHEQY
j_gene: TRBJ1-2; v_gene: TRBV10-3; CDR3aa: ATDAGTGNGYT
j_gene: TRBJ2-7; v_gene: TRBV10-3; CDR3aa: AISDQGGAYEQY
j_gene: TRBJ1-6; v_gene: TRBV2; CDR3aa: AGTEDSSPLH
j_gene: TRBJ1-5; v_gene: TRBV29-1; CDR3aa: SSELRFNQPQH
j_gene: TRBJ1-2; v_gene: TRBV3-1/TRBV3-2; CDR3aa: ASTQGGRDGYT
j_gene: TRBJ2-7; v_gene: TRBV5-6; CDR3aa: ASSTDSLIYEQY
j_gene: TRBJ2-5; v_gene: TRBV5-1; CDR3aa: ASSVTGTSGSGQFKETQY
j_gene: TRBJ2-7; v_gene: TRBV6-6; CDR3aa: ASNQGQGDEQY
j_gene: TRBJ1-1; v_gene: TRBV5-1; CDR3aa: ASSLIKNTEAF
j_gene: TRBJ2-2; v_gene: TRBV9; CDR3aa: ASSVTQGADTGELF
j_gene: TRBJ1-2; v_gene: TRBV9; CDR3aa: ASSRIDNPNYGYT
j_gene: TRBJ2-2; v_gene: TRBV24-1; CDR3aa: ATSAPGLGTGELF
j_gene: TRBJ2-5; v_gene: TRBV7-2; CDR3aa: ASSQGQGAETQY
j_gene: TRBJ1-1; v_gene: TRBV2; CDR3aa: ASSPVSRNTEAF
j_gene: TRBJ1-1; v_gene: TRBV4-1; CDR3aa: ASSQDTVNTEAF
j_gene: TRBJ2-3; v_gene: TRBV5-1; CDR3aa: ASSSPLWDRAPDTQY
j_gene: TRBJ1-6; v_gene: TRBV25-1; CDR3aa: ASSEYRGSPLH
j_gene: TRBJ2-7; v_gene: TRBV29-1; CDR3aa: SATVPSSYEQY
j_gene: TRBJ2-7; v_gene: TRBV24-1; CDR3aa: ATSDPGRDYEQY
j_gene: TRBJ1-5; v_gene: TRBV4-1; CDR3aa: ASSRSGEGGQPQH
j_gene: TRBJ2-3; v_gene: TRBV5-4; CDR3aa: ASSFGHTDTQY
j_gene: TRBJ1-1; v_gene: TRBV12-3/TRBV12-4; CDR3aa: ASTFGEEAF
j_gene: TRBJ2-1; v_gene: TRBV24-1; CDR3aa: ATSEQRGSYNEQF
j_gene: TRBJ2-1; v_gene: TRBV29-1; CDR3aa: SVVSGANNEQF
j_gene: TRBJ1-5; v_gene: TRBV27; CDR3aa: ASSLGQLGNQPQH
j_gene: TRBJ2-7; v_gene: TRBV12-3/TRBV12-4; CDR3aa: ASSPSGPEQY
j_gene: TRBJ2-2; v_gene: TRBV6-5; CDR3aa: ASRGTGSWGELF
j_gene: TRBJ1-1; v_gene: TRBV13; CDR3aa: ASSNSGTGDLEAF
j_gene: TRBJ2-7; v_gene: TRBV15; CDR3aa: ATSRELRESVEQY
j_gene: TRBJ2-7; v_gene: TRBV6-5; CDR3aa: ASSYVQWGSEQY
j_gene: TRBJ1-6; v_gene: TRBV7-3; CDR3aa: ASSLRTGTANSPLH
j_gene: TRBJ1-2; v_gene: TRBV24-1; CDR3aa: ATRPATGSYGYT
j_gene: TRBJ2-3; v_gene: TRBV29-1; CDR3aa: SGQGVDTQY
j_gene: TRBJ2-5; v_gene: TRBV6-5; CDR3aa: ASRGTGSLDAQY
j_gene: TRBJ2-3; v_gene: TRBV6-5; CDR3aa: ASRDFTDTQY
j_gene: TRBJ2-5; v_gene: TRBV4-1; CDR3aa: ASSHRTGQETQY
j_gene: TRBJ1-2; v_gene: TRBV2; CDR3aa: ASSGRQGAIDGYT
j_gene: TRBJ2-3; v_gene: TRBV10-2; CDR3aa: ASSEPRLAGGSTDTQY
j_gene: TRBJ2-4; v_gene: TRBV27; CDR3aa: ASSLTGVRFIQY
j_gene: TRBJ1-1; v_gene: TRBV7-8; CDR3aa: ASSLEDRWDTEAF
j_gene: TRBJ2-7; v_gene: TRBV27; CDR3aa: ASSFPGQIYEQY
j_gene: TRBJ1-1; v_gene: TRBV18; CDR3aa: ASSPAGGNTEAF
j_gene: TRBJ1-1; v_gene: TRBV4-1; CDR3aa: ASSQSVQARGTAEAF
j_gene: TRBJ1-2; v_gene: TRBV3-1/TRBV3-2; CDR3aa: ASSQSDRGHGYT
j_gene: TRBJ2-5; v_gene: TRBV7-2; CDR3aa: ASSPQTGSETQY
j_gene: TRBJ1-4; v_gene: TRBV18; CDR3aa: ASSPQDRPGEKLF
j_gene: TRBJ2-3; v_gene: TRBV6-6; CDR3aa: ASSIALAGGTDTQY
j_gene: TRBJ2-5; v_gene: TRBV3-1/TRBV3-2; CDR3aa: ASSQNAGRGETQY